The 29 T cell receptor beta chains given below trace back to one sample, sequenced in a study of PD-L1 blockade in urothelial cancer. Here immunoSEQ multiplex PCR was the method, and the copy in TCRdb shows in-frame clones only, minus some. This table has around 60,000 clones, roughly 79% appearing once. Time point here: pretreatment peripheral blood. The sample consisted of PBMCs, taken around atezolizumab (anti-PD-L1) treatment. Receptor source: an older man with urothelial cancer.

This clone was seen a few times. V usage is TRBV11-2 and J usage is TRBJ2-3, with 10 bases that match TRBD2. This CDR3 spans 17 amino acids. CDR1 is SGHAT, CDR2 FQNNGV, per germline. Trimming took 1 base from V and 5 from J; bases not matched to a gene: 9. The CDR3 bases are TGTGCCAGCAGCTTAGTCGGGTTTATAGCGGGAGGAGATACGCAGTATTTT. Translating gives CASSLVGFIAGGDTQYF.

The gene calls are TRBV11-2 and TRBJ2-5; unclear D gene. Germline V gene data show CDR1 as SGHAT and CDR2 as FQNNGV. The V and J ends lost 5 bases and 4 bases respectively, with 5 bases between them. The CDR3 is made up of 11 amino acids. For the CDR3, the DNA is TGTGCCAGCAGCACTCGAGAGACCCAGTACTTC. It encodes CASSTRETQYF.

The V call is TRBV25-1, the J call TRBJ1-2; 8 bases line up with TRBD1. V lost 4 bases to trimming and J lost 6 bases; unmatched junction nucleotides: 16. Germline V CDR1 and CDR2: MGHDK, SYGVNS. The CDR3 consists of 17 residues. The CDR3 bases are TGTGCCAGCAGTGGCCGGACAGGGTCCCGGACTATTAATGGCTACACCTTC. Encoded protein: CASSGRTGSRTINGYTF.

This clone was detected a few times. The chain links TRBV21-1 to TRBJ2-2; the table gives TRBD1 as D, unverified against the DNA. TRBV21-1 is reported as a pseudogene. This CDR3 spans 13 amino acids. DNA of the CDR3: TGTGCCAGCAGTACAGGGTTCCCCGGGGAGCTGTTTTTT. Its translation is CASSTGFPGELFF.

Details on this clone: Different DNA sequences within this sample yield the same CDR3. The chain uses TRBV5-1 and TRBJ2-1, with TRBD2 matching over 7 bases. This CDR3 has 15 amino acids. Germline V gene data show CDR1 as SGHRS and CDR2 as YFSETQ. Losses at the gene ends were 5 bases for V and 0 bases for J; bases not matched to a gene: 5. The CDR3 spells CASSFGGSSYNEQFF. CDR3 nucleotide sequence: TGCGCCAGCAGTTTTGGCGGGAGCTCCTACAATGAGCAGTTCTTC.

This chain links TRBV2 with TRBJ2-7; D is perhaps TRBD1 (7 bases). The CDR3 consists of 13 residues. V was cut by 4 bases and J by 6 bases, with 13 bases left in between. In germline, CDR1 is SNHLY, CDR2 FYNNEI. CDR3 in amino acids: CASSVGTAGEQYF. The DNA for the CDR3 is TGTGCCAGCAGTGTAGGGACAGCGGGCGAGCAGTACTTC. Full variable domain (missing parts from reference TRBV2 and TRBJ2-7): EPEVTQTPSHQVTQMGQEVILRCVPISNHLYFYWYRQILGQKVEFLVSFYNNEISEKSEIFDDQFSVERPDGSNFTLKIRSTKLEDSAMYFCASSVGTAGEQYFGPGTRLTVT.

Of note for this clone: Additional DNA sequences in this sample encode the identical CDR3. V is TRBV29-1 and J is TRBJ1-1; 9 bases align to TRBD1. Germline trimming cut 6 bases from V and 1 base from J; bases unmatched to any gene: 0. The CDR3 is 12 amino acids. Germline CDR1 SQVTM, CDR2 ANQGSEA. CDR3 protein: CSVTGGNTEAFF. CDR3 nucleotide sequence: TGCAGCGTGACAGGGGGGAACACTGAAGCTTTCTTT.

The chain couples TRBV11-2 to TRBJ2-7; tentative D call: TRBD1 (5 bases). The CDR3 totals 13 residues. Trimming cost V 1 base and J 3 bases, with 7 bases left between them. The germline V gene has CDR1 SGHAT and CDR2 FQNNGV. In DNA form, the CDR3 reads TGTGCCAGCAGCTTAGGCAGGGTCTACGAGCAGTACTTC. Its protein is CASSLGRVYEQYF.

The chain links TRBV30 to TRBJ1-5; D is undetermined. The CDR3 has 14 amino acids. Germline CDR1 reads GTSNPN; CDR2 reads SVGIG (reference sequence). V was pared by 7 bases and J by 0 bases, with 13 bases between. CDR3 nucleotide sequence: TGTGCCTTCGCCGAGGTGAATAGCAATCAGCCCCAGCATTTT. This gives the protein CAFAEVNSNQPQHF.

This rearrangement joins TRBV9 to TRBJ2-1, with 7 bases identical to TRBD2. V lost 0 bases to trimming and J lost 5 bases; unmatched junction nucleotides: 11. The CDR3 loop spans 17 amino acids. Germline V lookup: CDR1 SGDLS, CDR2 YYNGEE. The CDR3 DNA reads as TGTGCCAGCAGCGTAGTCCCTGGCGGGAGAGTCAACAATGAGCAGTTCTTC. The encoded protein is CASSVVPGGRVNNEQFF.

By share, this clone counts as medium-sized. The chain recombines TRBV19 with TRBJ1-2; 8 bases match TRBD1. Losses at the gene ends were 5 bases for V and 3 bases for J; bases not matched to a gene: 2. From germline, CDR1 is LNHDA and CDR2 SQIVND (reference sequence). The CDR3 consists of 13 residues. CDR3 nucleotides: TGTGCCAGTAGTCCGGACAGGGACTATGGCTACACCTTC. Encoded protein: CASSPDRDYGYTF.

The V call is TRBV5-1, the J call TRBJ1-6; D perhaps matches TRBD1 (5 bases). CDR1 SGHRS and CDR2 YFSETQ come from the germline V gene. Between the trimmed V and J ends, which lost 4 bases and 8 bases, there was a span of 25 bases. CDR3 length: 18 amino acids. The CDR3 is CASSPPALGGELHSPLHF. The CDR3 region has the DNA TGCGCCAGCAGCCCCCCTGCATTGGGGGGGGAGCTCCATTCACCCCTCCACTTT.

V usage is TRBV7-2 and J usage is TRBJ2-3; D remains ambiguous. V was clipped by 3 bases and J by 4 bases, with 11 bases between them. The CDR3 loop spans 14 amino acids. The V gene's germline CDR1 is SGHTA and CDR2 FQGNSA. The CDR3 loop is CASSFAHAADTQYF. The CDR3 DNA reads TGTGCCAGCAGCTTTGCTCACGCGGCAGATACGCAGTATTTT.

The chain links TRBV6-5 to TRBJ2-2; D remains ambiguous. Trimming cost V 2 bases and J 3 bases, with 4 bases left between them. The CDR3 is 13 residues long. Per germline, CDR1 MNHEY and CDR2 SVGAGI. Written as DNA, the CDR3 is TGTGCCAGCAGTTACCCTTACACCGGGGAGCTGTTTTTT. Translation: CASSYPYTGELFF.

The chain employs TRBV2 and TRBJ2-1; 8 bases are a match to TRBD1. CDR3 size: 16 residues. The ends lost 5 bases at V and 8 bases at J; junction bases unmatched: 14. CDR1 SNHLY and CDR2 FYNNEI come from the germline V gene. The CDR3 spells CASSNTWTGTGDEQFF. The CDR3 DNA reads TGTGCCAGCAGTAACACCTGGACAGGGACGGGCGATGAGCAGTTCTTC.

The DNA of the CDR3 is TGTGCCAGCAGCGTGGGACAGGGATGGAATCAGCCCCAGCATTTT. It encodes CASSVGQGWNQPQHF. The gene calls are TRBV5-8 and TRBJ1-5; 9 bases align to TRBD1. CDR1 and CDR2 from the germline V gene are SGHTS and YDEGEE. V shed 4 bases and J 4 bases; nucleotides not matched to a gene: 6. This CDR3 contains 15 residues.

The chain has TRBV28 and TRBJ1-2, with D possibly TRBD1 on 6 matching bases. Per the germline V gene, CDR1 is MDHEN and CDR2 is SYDVKM. Trimming pared 6 bases from V and 2 bases from J, leaving 16 bases between. The CDR3 loop spans 15 amino acids. CDR3 loop: CASSHGRTGNYGYTF. CDR3 nucleotide sequence: TGTGCCAGCAGCCATGGGCGCACAGGGAACTATGGCTACACCTTC.

This clone was seen a single time. The V call is TRBV7-9, the J call TRBJ2-1, with TRBD2 matching 14 bases. Losses at the gene ends were 5 bases for V and 6 bases for J; bases not matched to a gene: 0. CDR1 SEHNR and CDR2 FQNEAQ come from the germline V gene (reference sequence). The CDR3 covers 14 residues. Written as DNA, the CDR3 is TGTGCCAGCAGCGGGACTAGCGGGAGCAATGAGCAGTTCTTC. Translated: CASSGTSGSNEQFF.

Of note for this clone: Other DNA sequences in the same sample also yield this CDR3. J is TRBJ2-5 and V is TRBV5-1; D might be TRBD2 (5 bases). In germline, CDR1 is SGHRS, CDR2 YFSETQ. With 0 bases removed from V and 1 base from J, the gap between germline ends came to 10 bases. The CDR3 spans 15 residues. The CDR3 DNA is TGCGCCAGCAGCTTGGGGGGAGCAAGCCAAGAGACCCAGTACTTC. Translation gives CASSLGGASQETQYF.

This clone showed up just a few times. The DNA of the CDR3 is TGTGCCAGCAGCTTGGAGGGGGGGCTCCCCTCTGAAGCTTTCTTT. Protein product: CASSLEGGLPSEAFF. V gene TRBV5-5 combines with J gene TRBJ1-1, with a possible D match to TRBD1 (6 bases). The ends were cut back, 0 bases at V and 6 bases at J, with 15 bases in the middle. The CDR3 extends over 15 amino acids. Germline V gene data show CDR1 as SGHKS and CDR2 as YYEKEE (reference sequence).

The chain joins TRBV10-2 to TRBJ2-7, with unresolved D. This CDR3 spans 12 amino acids. Germline CDR1 WSHSY, CDR2 SAAADI. Trimming removed 4 bases from V and 6 bases from J, with 10 bases in between. This chain's CDR3 is CASSGPGREQYF. DNA of the CDR3: TGCGCCAGCAGTGGACCAGGTCGCGAGCAGTACTTC.

The V call is TRBV5-5, the J call TRBJ2-7; 11 positions agree with TRBD2. Losses at the gene ends were 4 bases for V and 0 bases for J; bases not matched to a gene: 3. The germline V gene encodes CDR1 SGHKS and CDR2 YYEKEE (reference sequence). The CDR3 runs to 15 residues. The CDR3 loop reads CASSQLAGVSYEQYF. The CDR3 DNA sequence: TGTGCCAGCAGCCAACTAGCGGGGGTCTCCTACGAGCAGTACTTC.

V is TRBV29-1 and J is TRBJ2-7; D possibly corresponds to TRBD2 (6 bases). The CDR3 is 14 residues long. The V end was cut by 7 bases, the J end by 2 bases, with 18 bases between. CDR1 and CDR2 (germline): SQVTM, ANQGSEA. CDR3 sequence: CSAGPGLNPYEQYF. DNA for the CDR3: TGCAGCGCCGGACCGGGACTCAACCCCTACGAGCAGTACTTC.

The chain is built from TRBV19 and TRBJ1-1, with D possibly matching TRBD1 (6 bases). Per the germline V gene, CDR1 is LNHDA and CDR2 is SQIVND (reference sequence). The V gene lost 3 bases and the J gene lost 5 bases, with 16 bases spanning the gap. The CDR3 is 15 residues long. The CDR3 coding sequence is TGTGCCAGTAGTATGGGTCGACTGAGGGGGACTGAAGCTTTCTTT. The encoded protein is CASSMGRLRGTEAFF. The complete variable domain, with remaining parts taken from reference TRBV19 and TRBJ1-1, reads DGGITQSPKYLFRKEGQNVTLSCEQNLNHDAMYWYRQDPGQGLRLIYYSQIVNDFQKGDIAEGYSVSREKKESFPLTVTSAQKNPTAFYLCASSMGRLRGTEAFFGQGTRLTVV.

This clone came up once. V is TRBV2 and J is TRBJ1-5, with TRBD1 identical over 9 bases. The CDR3 spans 15 residues. Per the germline V gene, CDR1 is SNHLY and CDR2 is FYNNEI. The V and J ends lost 5 bases and 7 bases, in that order; junction bases with no gene match: 9. CDR3 DNA sequence: TGTGCCAGCAGTCGGACAGGGGATGGAGAGCAGCCCCAGCATTTT. It yields the protein CASSRTGDGEQPQHF.

This chain links TRBV10-3 with TRBJ1-1, with D hard to call. Germline V CDR1 and CDR2: ENHRY, SYGVKD. Trimming left V 5 bases short and J 4 bases short, with 8 bases between. The CDR3 runs to 12 residues. This chain's CDR3 is CAISTRATEAFF. Here the CDR3 DNA reads TGTGCCATCAGTACGAGGGCCACTGAAGCTTTCTTT.

The CDR3 spells CASGTRNNNNEQFF. The DNA of the CDR3 is TGTGCCAGCGGGACTAGAAATAACAACAATGAGCAGTTCTTC. The chain is built from TRBV6-1 and TRBJ2-1, with 8 bases that match TRBD2. This CDR3 contains 14 residues. V was pared by 8 bases and J by 5 bases, with 8 bases of the junction left unmatched. Germline loops: CDR1 MNHNS, CDR2 SASEGT.

The rearrangement joins TRBV7-9 to TRBJ1-5, with TRBD1 matching over 9 bases. This CDR3 region has 16 residues. Germline V gives CDR1 SEHNR, CDR2 FQNEAQ (reference sequence). V shed 5 bases and J 2 bases; nucleotides not matched to a gene: 7. This chain's CDR3 is CASSTYRGRGNQPQHF. In nucleotides, the CDR3 is TGTGCCAGCAGCACCTACAGGGGGCGGGGCAATCAGCCCCAGCATTTT.

In DNA, the CDR3 is TGTGCCAGCAGTTCACAGGCCAATACGTACGAGCAGTACTTC. Protein sequence: CASSSQANTYEQYF. This chain links TRBV6-5 with TRBJ2-7, with D perhaps matching TRBD1 (5 bases). Trimming took off 4 bases at V and 4 bases at J, with 14 bases between the two ends. Per germline, CDR1 MNHEY and CDR2 SVGAGI. This CDR3 spans 14 amino acids.